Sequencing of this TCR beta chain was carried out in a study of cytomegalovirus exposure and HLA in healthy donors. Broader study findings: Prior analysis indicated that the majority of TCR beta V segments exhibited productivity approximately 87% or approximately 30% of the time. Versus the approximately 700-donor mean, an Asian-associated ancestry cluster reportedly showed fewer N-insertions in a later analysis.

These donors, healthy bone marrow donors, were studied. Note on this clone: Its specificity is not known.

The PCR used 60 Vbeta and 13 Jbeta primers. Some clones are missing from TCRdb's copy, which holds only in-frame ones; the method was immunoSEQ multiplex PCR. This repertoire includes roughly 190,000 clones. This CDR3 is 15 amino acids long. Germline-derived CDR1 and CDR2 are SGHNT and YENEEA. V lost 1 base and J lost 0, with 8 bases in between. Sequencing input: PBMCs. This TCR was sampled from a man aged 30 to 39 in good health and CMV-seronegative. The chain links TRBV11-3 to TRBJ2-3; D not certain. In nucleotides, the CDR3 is TGTGCCAGCAGCTTAGGACTGCCGAGCACAGATACGCAGTATTTT. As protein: CASSLGLPSTDTQYF.